These T cell receptor beta chains were read from a single sample in a study of T-cell memory formation after mild COVID-19. TCRdb ran MiXCR on the 5' RACE reads and lists one entry per CDR3 protein. The table shows some 15,000 distinct CDR3 sequences, with about 21% occurring only once. The sequencing input was PBMCs or a T cell subset sorted from them (not recorded which). The source of these receptors is an adult woman who had mild COVID-19 (a few samples of this study predate the infection). Cell type and time point are not known. Each CDR3 is given with its conserved first and last residue. Fields, in order: clone size, D gene, V gene, J gene, CDR3 protein, CDR3 DNA. The D gene is left open where the match is weak. A row's size may be missing; if present it is once, few, many or a size class.

many	NA	TRBV20-1	TRBJ1-3	CSLGGSGNTIYF	TGCAGTCTAGGGGGCTCTGGAAACACCATATATTTT
NA	TRBD1	TRBV5-1	TRBJ2-3	CASNPGQGTQYF	TGCGCCAGCAACCCGGGACAGGGCACGCAGTATTTT
many	TRBD2	TRBV27	TRBJ2-7	CASRKAGTSGYEQYF	TGTGCCAGCAGGAAAGCCGGGACTAGCGGTTACGAGCAGTACTTC
many	TRBD1	TRBV10-2	TRBJ1-6	CASSDFILTGIWSPLHF	TGCGCCAGCAGTGATTTTATTTTGACAGGGATTTGGTCACCCCTCCACTTT
many	NA	TRBV12-3/TRBV12-4	TRBJ1-2	CASSLAGGYYGYTF	TGTGCCAGCAGTTTGGCGGGAGGTTATTATGGCTACACCTTC
NA	NA	TRBV5-1	TRBJ2-6	CASSPNSGANVLTF	TGCGCCAGCAGCCCTAACTCTGGGGCCAACGTCCTGACTTTC
once	TRBD2	TRBV2	TRBJ2-3	CASGGDRDTQYF	TGTGCCAGCGGGGGGGACCGCGATACGCAGTATTTT
many	NA	TRBV29-1	TRBJ1-4	CSGGEFGEKLFF	TGCAGCGGAGGGGAGTTTGGTGAAAAACTGTTTTTT
many	NA	TRBV5-4	TRBJ1-1	CASSHRTPLTEAFF	TGTGCCAGCAGCCACAGGACCCCGTTAACTGAAGCTTTCTTT
many	NA	TRBV7-2	TRBJ1-4	CASSAMPATNEKLFF	TGTGCCAGCAGCGCGATGCCGGCAACTAATGAAAAACTGTTTTTT
many	NA	TRBV5-1	TRBJ2-7	CASSSTAYEQYF	TGCGCCAGCAGCTCGACAGCCTACGAGCAGTACTTC
NA	TRBD2	TRBV7-8	TRBJ2-3	CASSLLLAEDTQYF	TGTGCCAGCAGCTTATTACTAGCGGAGGATACGCAGTATTTT
many	NA	TRBV4-1	TRBJ1-2	CASSHFWRGVQNYGYTF	TGCGCCAGCAGCCATTTTTGGCGCGGGGTCCAGAACTATGGCTACACCTTC
many	TRBD1	TRBV5-1	TRBJ2-7	CASSLGDRDYEQYF	TGCGCCAGCAGCTTGGGTGACAGGGACTACGAGCAGTACTTC
NA	NA	TRBV5-1	TRBJ2-3	CASSPDQTTDTQYF	TGCGCCAGCAGCCCGGATCAAACGACAGATACGCAGTATTTT
NA	TRBD1	TRBV29-1	TRBJ2-5	CSVVGGGQETQYF	TGCAGCGTTGTAGGGGGCGGTCAAGAGACCCAGTACTTC
many	NA	TRBV19	TRBJ1-5	CASRTRGFYSNQPQHF	TGTGCCAGTAGAACACGGGGATTCTATAGCAATCAGCCCCAGCATTTT
many	NA	TRBV6-2/TRBV6-3	TRBJ2-1	CASSYGVAKGFDEQFF	TGTGCCAGCAGTTACGGAGTCGCGAAAGGTTTTGATGAGCAGTTCTTC
many	TRBD2	TRBV30	TRBJ2-7	CAWSVLADSYEQYF	TGTGCCTGGAGTGTACTAGCGGACTCCTACGAGCAGTACTTC
large	NA	TRBV7-8	TRBJ2-7	CASSLQSSYEQYF	TGTGCCAGCAGCTTACAGAGCTCCTACGAGCAGTACTTC
many	NA	TRBV9	TRBJ1-5	CASSVDPEVGEPQHF	TGTGCCAGCAGCGTAGATCCTGAAGTCGGGGAGCCCCAGCATTTT
many	NA	TRBV29-1	TRBJ2-3	CSVEEITDTQYF	TGCAGCGTTGAAGAAATCACAGATACGCAGTATTTT
many	TRBD1	TRBV20-1	TRBJ1-1	CSARDPGQVAPEAFF	TGCAGTGCTAGAGACCCGGGACAGGTTGCCCCTGAAGCTTTCTTT
many	NA	TRBV2	TRBJ2-2	CASSERTRGPNTGELFF	TGTGCCAGCAGTGAACGTACTCGAGGGCCTAACACCGGGGAGCTGTTTTTT
many	NA	TRBV12-3/TRBV12-4	TRBJ2-5	CASSLAKKETQYF	TGTGCCAGCAGTTTGGCGAAGAAAGAGACCCAGTACTTC
many	TRBD1	TRBV12-3/TRBV12-4	TRBJ2-7	CASSFYGQGTYEQYF	TGTGCCAGCTCCTTCTATGGACAGGGGACTTACGAGCAGTACTTC
many	TRBD1	TRBV29-1	TRBJ1-1	CSVEGAPGQAATEAFF	TGCAGCGTTGAAGGGGCCCCAGGACAGGCGGCCACTGAAGCTTTCTTT
many	TRBD2	TRBV7-2	TRBJ2-7	CASSSGLAYEQYF	TGTGCCAGCAGCTCTGGACTAGCCTACGAGCAGTACTTC
many	TRBD2	TRBV7-6	TRBJ2-1	CASSFLAGAREQFF	TGTGCCAGCAGCTTCCTAGCGGGGGCGAGAGAGCAGTTCTTC
NA	NA	TRBV15	TRBJ2-7	CATSRVREPPDEQYF	TGTGCCACCAGCAGAGTACGGGAGCCTCCGGACGAGCAGTACTTC
many	NA	TRBV5-1	TRBJ1-1	CASSPWMTSTEAFF	TGCGCCAGCAGCCCCTGGATGACGAGCACTGAAGCTTTCTTT
NA	NA	TRBV12-3/TRBV12-4	TRBJ2-5	CASTLGSGLKTQYF	TGTGCCAGCACCCTTGGATCGGGCTTAAAGACCCAGTACTTC
many	NA	TRBV7-9	TRBJ2-2	CASSPGGVRTGELFF	TGTGCCAGCAGCCCAGGCGGCGTCCGCACCGGGGAGCTGTTTTTT
many	TRBD1	TRBV7-2	TRBJ2-5	CASSFHPGGKETQYF	TGTGCCAGCAGCTTTCACCCAGGGGGAAAAGAGACCCAGTACTTC
NA	NA	TRBV6-5	TRBJ1-2	CASSYSTSNYGYTF	TGTGCCAGCAGTTACTCGACATCTAACTATGGCTACACCTTC
NA	NA	TRBV5-1	TRBJ2-7	CASSQGGISYEQYF	TGCGCCAGCAGCCAGGGGGGAATCTCCTACGAGCAGTACTTC
medium-sized	NA	TRBV7-2	TRBJ2-7	CASSVSYEQYF	TGTGCCAGCAGCGTTTCCTACGAGCAGTACTTC
many	TRBD1	TRBV7-9	TRBJ2-3	CASSPGQGITDTQYF	TGTGCCAGCAGCCCGGGACAGGGGATCACAGATACGCAGTATTTT
NA	TRBD1	TRBV20-1	TRBJ2-7	CSASLGQGRNEQYF	TGCAGTGCTAGTTTGGGACAGGGGAGAAACGAGCAGTACTTC
NA	NA	TRBV7-6	TRBJ1-3	CASSLGTRAGNTIYF	TGTGCCAGCAGCTTAGGGACAAGGGCTGGAAACACCATATATTTT
many	NA	TRBV3-1	TRBJ1-4	CASSHPPADSINEKLFF	TGTGCCAGCAGCCACCCACCTGCGGACAGCATTAATGAAAAACTGTTTTTT
many	NA	TRBV7-8	TRBJ1-5	CASSTGFRGESNQPQHF	TGTGCCAGCAGCACGGGCTTCAGGGGTGAAAGCAATCAGCCCCAGCATTTT
many	NA	TRBV30	TRBJ1-5	CAWSVRGQPQHF	TGTGCCTGGAGTGTAAGGGGTCAGCCCCAGCATTTT
many	NA	TRBV20-1	TRBJ2-1	CSARDQVLVIGNEQFF	TGCAGTGCTAGAGATCAGGTACTAGTGATTGGCAATGAGCAGTTCTTC